Below are 32 T cell receptor beta chains sequenced from a single sample in a study of molecular identifiers for immune sequencing clone quantification. TCRdb used MiXCR to reprocess the PCR reads, holding one entry per CDR3 protein. The table shows some 100,000 distinct CDR3 sequences, with 36% occurring only once. Specimen: naive CD8+ T cells from blood, with Jurkat cell RNA spiked in. Subset specified: FACS-sorted CD8+CD4-CCR7+CD45RA+ naive T cells. Receptors originate from a human donor in good health. Some libraries in this study had Jurkat cell RNA spiked in.

This clonotype showed up just a few times. This rearrangement joins TRBV28 to TRBJ2-7; weak D call: TRBD2 (6 bases). The CDR3 has 14 residues. Deletions cut 3 bases from V and 3 bases from J, with 12 bases between. CDR1 and CDR2 (germline): MDHEN, SYDVKM. CDR3 coding DNA: TGTGCCAGCAGTTTGCGGGAACCCGACTACGAGCAGTACTTC. This gives the protein CASSLREPDYEQYF.

This clonotype was seen just once. The chain recombines TRBV29-1 with TRBJ2-3, with D unclear. The CDR3 is made up of 11 amino acids. Looked up from germline, CDR1 is SQVTM and CDR2 is ANQGSEA. V lost 4 bases to trimming and J lost 2 bases, with 4 bases between them. CDR3 nucleotide sequence: TGCAGCGTTGTATACACAGATACGCAGTATTTT. Translating gives CSVVYTDTQYF.

This chain links TRBV7-2 with TRBJ2-7; D may be TRBD1 or TRBD2 (5 bases each). V dropped 4 bases and J dropped 0 bases, with 13 bases sitting between them. The CDR3 totals 15 residues. Germline V gene sequence: CDR1 SGHTA, CDR2 FQGNSA. The CDR3 loop is CASSYRDLSSYEQYF. DNA of the CDR3: TGTGCCAGCAGCTACCGGGACCTGAGCTCCTACGAGCAGTACTTC.

This chain's CDR3 is CASSPVGTGGSGANVLTF. CDR3 DNA: TGTGCCAGTAGCCCTGTTGGGACAGGGGGCTCTGGGGCCAACGTCCTGACTTTC. This sequence joins TRBV19 and TRBJ2-6; 11 bases match TRBD1. The CDR3 loop spans 18 amino acids. The germline CDR1 and CDR2 sequences are LNHDA and SQIVND (reference sequence). V lost 6 bases and J lost 0; bases outside the gene matches: 7.

There are many counts of this clonotype. This chain joins TRBV9 and TRBJ2-3; 8 bases are a match to TRBD2. The CDR3 length is 18 residues. Germline CDR1 and CDR2: SGDLS and YYNGEE. The trim removed 0 bases at V and 0 bases at J, leaving 9 bases unmatched. CDR3 sequence: CASSVAWETSASTDTQYF. Here the CDR3 DNA reads TGTGCCAGCAGCGTAGCTTGGGAGACTAGCGCTAGCACAGATACGCAGTATTTT.

For the CDR3, the DNA is TGTGCCAGCAGCCCCTCCGGGACCTCTGGATATTCACCCCTCCACTTT. Translation: CASSPSGTSGYSPLHF. The V gene is TRBV7-6, the J gene TRBJ1-6; D may be TRBD1 (5 bases). Trimming took 5 bases from V and 8 from J, leaving 19 bases between them. Germline loops: CDR1 SGHVS, CDR2 FNYEAQ. The CDR3 runs 16 residues.

The rearrangement links TRBV18 to TRBJ1-4; D perhaps matches TRBD1 (5 bases). Germline CDR1 is KGHSH and CDR2 is LQKENI. The CDR3 loop spans 13 amino acids. Between the trimmed V and J ends, which lost 3 bases and 8 bases, there was a span of 10 bases. CDR3 nucleotide sequence: TGTGCCAGCTCACCTGGACGGGACGAAAAACTGTTTTTT. It yields the protein CASSPGRDEKLFF.

This clonotype was picked up a small number of times. The chain is built from TRBV5-6 and TRBJ1-5; no firm D call. Trimming left V 2 bases short and J 7 bases short, with 10 bases between. The CDR3 is made up of 13 amino acids. CDR1 and CDR2 (germline): SGHDT, YYEEEE. The chain's CDR3 is CASSLGRIQPQHF. The DNA of the CDR3 is TGTGCCAGCAGCTTAGGACGAATCCAGCCCCAGCATTTT.

The V and J genes are TRBV2 and TRBJ2-5, with TRBD2 identical over 14 bases. The CDR3 is 17 amino acids. Trimming cost V 5 bases and J 4 bases; bases outside gene matches: 9. From germline, CDR1 is SNHLY and CDR2 FYNNEI. CDR3 residues: CASSRTSGRYCLETQYF. CDR3 in DNA: TGTGCCAGCAGTAGGACTAGCGGGAGGTACTGTTTAGAGACCCAGTACTTC.

This clonotype was picked up many times. This chain links TRBV14 with TRBJ1-1; no clear D. The V end lost 1 base, the J end lost 4 bases, and 10 bases lay between the germline ends. Germline values: CDR1 SGHDN, CDR2 FVKESK. The CDR3 spans 14 residues. This CDR3 reads CASSQVPGGTEAFF. The DNA of the CDR3 is TGTGCCAGCAGCCAAGTCCCAGGAGGCACTGAAGCTTTCTTT.

A word on this clonotype: One end of the junction fails to match germline, which may point to a read error. The V and J genes are TRBV5-6 and TRBJ1-1; no clear D. This CDR3 has 17 amino acids. Germline CDR1 and CDR2: SGHDT and YYEEEE. The CDR3 region is CASSLVNVNPLNTEALF. The CDR3 region has the DNA TGTGCCAGCAGCTTGGTAAACGTCAATCCACTGAACACTGAAGCTCTCTTT.

With respect to this clonotype: The junction and the germline gene differ at one end; a read error may be behind it. The chain has TRBV27 and TRBJ2-2; D possibly corresponds to TRBD2 (5 bases). Germline V gene lookup returns CDR1 MNHEY and CDR2 SMNVEV (reference sequence). The CDR3 runs to 17 residues. The CDR3, as DNA: TGTGCCAGCAGTTTAGTTTGGTGGGGATTTAACACCGGGGAGCTGTTCTTT. Translation gives CASSLVWWGFNTGELFF.

Notes on this clonotype: A much larger clone is a single base away; this may be a read error. This sequence joins TRBV5-6 and TRBJ2-3; D unresolved. Germline V gene sequence: CDR1 SGHDT, CDR2 YYEEEE. CDR3 length: 16 residues. The V and J ends lost 0 bases and 3 bases respectively, with 14 bases between them. For the CDR3, the DNA is TGTGCCAGCAGCTTGGGGCCCGAATTTGGAACAGATACGCAGTATTTT. Its translation: CASSLGPEFGTDTQYF.

Of note for this clonotype: A much larger clone is a single base away; this may be a read error. The chain uses TRBV7-9 and TRBJ1-4, with 7 bases aligning to TRBD1. Germline-derived CDR1 and CDR2 are SEHNR and FQNEAQ (reference sequence). CDR3 length equals 15 residues. The CDR3 nucleotides read TGTGCCAGCAGGCGGGACAGTGCAACTAATGAAAAACTGATTTTT. Translated: CASRRDSATNEKLIF.

This clonotype has ten or more counts. V and J are TRBV29-1 and TRBJ2-7; 7 nucleotides match TRBD2. Germline V CDR1 and CDR2: SQVTM, ANQGSEA. With V trimmed by 7 bases and J by 2 bases, 8 bases remained unmatched. This CDR3 has 13 residues. This CDR3 is CSAQSGDAYEQYF. CDR3 nucleotides: TGCAGCGCTCAGAGCGGGGATGCCTACGAGCAGTACTTC.

This clonotype turned up a few times. An end of the junction does not agree with germline; a read error may underlie this. The chain combines TRBV10-3 with TRBJ2-6, with 8 bases identical to TRBD1. The V gene's germline CDR1 is ENHRY and CDR2 SYGVKD. This CDR3 region has 16 residues. The CDR3 protein is CAKMKDRDSGATVLTF. The CDR3 DNA is TGTGCCAAGATGAAGGACAGGGACTCTGGGGCCACCGTCCTGACTTTC.

The chain links TRBV7-9 to TRBJ2-2; D may be TRBD1 or TRBD2 (5 bases each). From germline, CDR1 is SEHNR and CDR2 FQNEAQ (reference sequence). V lost 4 bases to trimming and J lost 1 base, with 13 bases between them. The CDR3 spans 16 residues. In DNA, the CDR3 is TGTGCCAGCAGCTCCCCCGGGACCCTGAACACCGGGGAGCTGTTTTTT. It encodes CASSSPGTLNTGELFF.

A word on this clonotype: The junction differs from germline at one of its ends, possibly a read error. The CDR3 reads CASSPVGTGGSGANDLTF. For the CDR3, the DNA is TGTGCCAGTAGCCCTGTTGGGACAGGGGGCTCTGGGGCCAACGACCTGACTTTC. This chain uses TRBV19 with TRBJ2-6; 12 bases are a match to TRBD1. This CDR3 has 18 residues. CDR1 is LNHDA and CDR2 is SQIVND in the germline V gene (reference sequence). The full variable domain, completed using reference TRBV19 and TRBJ2-6, is DGGITQSPKYLFRKEGQNVTLSCEQNLNHDAMYWYRQDPGQGLRLIYYSQIVNDFQKGDIAEGYSVSREKKESFPLTVTSAQKNPTAFYLCASSPVGTGGSGANDLTFGAGSRLTVL.

Note on this clonotype: A much more abundant neighbour one base away suggests this may be a read error. The genes are TRBV20-1 and TRBJ2-7, with a tentative D call TRBD1 (6 bases). CDR3 length: 14 residues. CDR1 DFQATT and CDR2 SNEGSKA come from the germline V gene (reference sequence). CDR3 sequence (DNA): TGCAGAGCTAGGGGACAATACCGCTCCTACGAGCAGTACTTC. Translating it yields CRARGQYRSYEQYF.

This clonotype was observed a handful of times. CDR3 loop: CATNLKRDRGAGLEQFF. For the CDR3, the DNA is TGTGCCACCAACCTAAAAAGGGACAGGGGGGCCGGACTTGAGCAGTTCTTC. This chain links TRBV15 with TRBJ2-1; 11 bases are shared with TRBD1. Unmatched junction bases numbered 17, after V lost 7 bases and J lost 9 bases. This CDR3 is built from 17 residues. Looked up from germline, CDR1 is LNHNV and CDR2 is YYDKDF (reference sequence).

Comment on this clonotype: This CDR3 is missing its conserved last phenylalanine or tryptophan, likely due to a read error. The chain recombines TRBV29-1 with TRBJ2-1; a weak D match, TRBD1 (6 bases). CDR3 length equals 12 residues. Germline loops: CDR1 SQVTM, CDR2 ANQGSEA. With 4 bases removed from V and 13 bases from J, the gap between germline ends came to 17 bases. The CDR3 loop reads CSVGDTLDPQFI. The DNA of the CDR3 is TGCAGCGTTGGGGACACCCTCGACCCCCAGTTCATC.

Remarks on this clonotype: A much larger clone differs from this one at a single base, so this may be a read error. The genes are TRBV29-1 and TRBJ2-7, with D possibly being TRBD1 (5 bases). The V end lost 0 bases, the J end lost 3 bases, and 15 bases lay between the germline ends. The CDR3 loop spans 15 amino acids. Germline CDR1 reads SQVTM; CDR2 reads ANQGSEA. The chain's CDR3 is CSVEDPVTRGYEQYF. As DNA, the CDR3 is TGCAGCGTTGAAGATCCAGTCACAAGGGGCTACGAGCAGTACTTC.

CDR3 sequence: CASSHRNRGMETQYF. CDR3 bases: TGTGCCAGCAGCCATCGAAACAGGGGAATGGAGACCCAGTACTTC. This chain connects TRBV14 to TRBJ2-5, with TRBD1 matching over 7 bases. CDR1 is SGHDN, CDR2 FVKESK, per germline. CDR3 length equals 15 residues. V was pared by 3 bases and J by 5 bases, with 9 bases of the junction left unmatched.

There are many counts of this clonotype. The rearrangement links TRBV28 to TRBJ2-7; the D gene is possibly TRBD1 (5 bases). The CDR3 has 13 amino acids. V was shortened by 4 bases and J by 6 bases, with 13 bases between the two germline ends. CDR1 MDHEN and CDR2 SYDVKM come from the germline V gene. The CDR3 nucleotides are TGTGCCAGCAGTTACCCACCCACAGGCGAGCAGTACTTC. Translation: CASSYPPTGEQYF.

This clonotype was picked up a small number of times. The chain carries TRBV20-1 and TRBJ2-3; TRBD1 matches at 11 bases. Germline CDR1 and CDR2: DFQATT and SNEGSKA (reference sequence). Trimming removed 1 base from V and 3 bases from J; junction bases left unmatched: 6. CDR3 length: 16 amino acids. CDR3 nucleotides: TGCAGTGCTAGAGGTAGCGGGACAGGGGGGACAGATACGCAGTATTTT. Translation gives CSARGSGTGGTDTQYF.

The chain links TRBV6-5 to TRBJ2-3; no firm D call. Trimming stripped 2 bases from V and 4 bases from J, with 10 bases between. CDR3 length: 14 residues. The germline V gene has CDR1 MNHEY and CDR2 SVGAGI. The CDR3 loop reads CASSYIPGADTQYF. DNA for the CDR3: TGTGCCAGCAGTTACATCCCGGGCGCAGATACGCAGTATTTT.

The genes are TRBV5-1 and TRBJ2-3, with D possibly called TRBD1 or TRBD2 (5 bases each). Germline values: CDR1 SGHRS, CDR2 YFSETQ. Trimming pared 4 bases from V and 2 bases from J, leaving 17 bases between. This CDR3 region has 16 residues. CDR3 amino acids: CASSLEAGPYTDTQYF. The CDR3 DNA sequence: TGCGCCAGCAGCCTGGAGGCAGGGCCCTACACAGATACGCAGTATTTT.

This clonotype appeared a few times. A much larger clone lies a single base off, so this may be a read error. The rearrangement uses TRBV7-2 and TRBJ1-1; no definite D call. The germline V gene has CDR1 SGHTA and CDR2 FQGNSA. The CDR3 covers 12 residues. Trimming shortened V by 3 bases and J by 6 bases, and 8 bases separated the two germline ends. The CDR3 spells CASSLRRSEAFF. The CDR3 DNA is TGTGCCAGCAGCTTGCGTCGGTCTGAAGCTTTCTTT.

Turning to this clonotype: Mismatch with germline at one junction end may stem from a read error. The J gene is TRBJ2-1, the V gene TRBV5-6, with 15 bases that match TRBD2. Germline V gene data show CDR1 as SGHDT and CDR2 as YYEEEE. The CDR3 length is 17 residues. The CDR3 DNA follows: TGTGCCAGCAGATTGGGACTAGCGGGAGGAAGGCACAATGAGCAGTTCTTC. It translates to CASRLGLAGGRHNEQFF.

This chain connects TRBV27 to TRBJ2-7, with D possibly TRBD1 on 6 matching bases. The CDR3 loop spans 15 amino acids. The germline V gene has CDR1 MNHEY and CDR2 SMNVEV (reference sequence). Trimming took 3 bases from V and 0 from J, leaving 12 bases between them. This CDR3 reads CASSLNRAYSYEQYF. In DNA form, the CDR3 reads TGTGCCAGCAGTTTGAACAGGGCCTACTCCTACGAGCAGTACTTC.

V usage is TRBV5-1 and J usage is TRBJ1-5, with D unresolved. CDR1 is SGHRS, CDR2 YFSETQ, per germline. The CDR3 has 11 residues. V was shortened by 8 bases and J by 7 bases, with 10 bases between the two germline ends. This chain's CDR3 is CASKGAQPQHF. For the CDR3, the DNA is TGCGCCAGTAAGGGAGCCCAGCCCCAGCATTTT.

The chain couples TRBV28 to TRBJ2-2, with 12 bases that match TRBD2. V lost 6 bases and J lost 4; bases outside the gene matches: 12. The CDR3 sequence is 18 residues long. Per the germline V gene, CDR1 is MDHEN and CDR2 is SYDVKM. CDR3 sequence reads: CASSLTTSGRRITGELFF. Written as DNA, the CDR3 is TGTGCCAGCAGCCTGACGACTAGCGGGAGAAGGATCACCGGGGAGCTGTTTTTT. Looking up the rest from reference TRBV28 and TRBJ2-2 gives the full variable domain: DVKVTQSSRYLVKRTGEKVFLECVQDMDHENMFWYRQDPGLGLRLIYFSYDVKMKEKGDIPEGYSVSREKKERFSLILESASTNQTSMYLCASSLTTSGRRITGELFFGEGSRLTVL.